The rows below give T cell receptor beta chains drawn from one sample of a study of T-cell memory formation after mild COVID-19. TCRdb re-called the 5' RACE reads through MiXCR, storing one row per CDR3 protein. The profile shows some 120,000 distinct CDR3 sequences, roughly 6% of them singletons. The source material was PBMCs or a T cell subset sorted from them (not recorded which). These receptors came from an adult woman who had mild COVID-19 (a few samples of this study predate the infection). Cell type and time point are not known. The CDR3 runs from the conserved cysteine through the conserved F or W. Fields, in order: clone size, CDR3 length, D gene, J gene, V gene, CDR3 DNA, CDR3 protein. The D gene is left open where the match is weak. A clone size is listed for some rows: how often the clone was seen (once, few, many), or a class if it is expanded.

>few|18|TRBD2|TRBJ2-1|TRBV5-1
TGCGCCAGCAGCGGAGGGTTGCAGCGGGGGGTGAACGGAAATGAGCAGTTCTTC
CASSGGLQRGVNGNEQFF
>many|14|NA|TRBJ2-7|TRBV9
TGTGCCAGCAGCCCCCGCAGCAGCTCCTACGAGCAGTACTTC
CASSPRSSSYEQYF
>many|13|NA|TRBJ1-2|TRBV5-6
TGTGCCAGCAGCTTGGGGACATCCTATGGCTACACCTTC
CASSLGTSYGYTF
>NA|15|NA|TRBJ1-2|TRBV9
TGTGCCAGCAGCGTAGGCTCCCCACGGGTGCGCGGCTACACCTTC
CASSVGSPRVRGYTF
>many|15|NA|TRBJ2-7|TRBV4-3
TGCGCCAGCAGCCAAGAATGGGGGGCGCCCTACGAGCAGTACTTC
CASSQEWGAPYEQYF
>few|16|NA|TRBJ2-7|TRBV5-1
TGCGCCAGCAGCTTGGACAGCTTAGAAGACTCCTACGAGCAGTACTTC
CASSLDSLEDSYEQYF
>NA|13|NA|TRBJ2-3|TRBV3-1
TGTGCCAGCACACAGGGAAGCACAGATACGCAGTATTTT
CASTQGSTDTQYF
>many|16|TRBD1|TRBJ2-3|TRBV7-9
TGTGCCAGCAGCGCAACCGGGACAGGGGTCACAGATACGCAGTATTTT
CASSATGTGVTDTQYF
>NA|13|NA|TRBJ2-1|TRBV6-2/TRBV6-3
TGTGCCAGCAGTCCCCGGCGGGTGGAGGAGCAGTTCTTC
CASSPRRVEEQFF
>few|12|NA|TRBJ2-1|TRBV14
TGTGCCAGCAGCCAGGGGGGGCGTGAGCAGTTCTTC
CASSQGGREQFF
>many|15|TRBD1|TRBJ1-5|TRBV5-1
TGCGCCAGCAGCTTGACAGGGGGCCAGGAGGGGACCCAGCATTTT
CASSLTGGQEGTQHF
>few|13|TRBD2|TRBJ2-1|TRBV6-2/TRBV6-3
TGTGCCACACATAAAGCGGGAGGGGCTGAGCAGTTCTTC
CATHKAGGAEQFF
>NA|11|NA|TRBJ1-1|TRBV30
TGTGCCTGGAGTGTTGCGGGGAAAGCTTTCTTT
CAWSVAGKAFF
>many|13|NA|TRBJ1-1|TRBV12-3/TRBV12-4
TGTGCCAGCAGACATGATATGAACACTGAAGCTTTCTTT
CASRHDMNTEAFF
>NA|15|NA|TRBJ2-3|TRBV4-2
TGTGCCAGCAGCCAAGCCGAGGGAGGTACAGATACGCAGTATTTT
CASSQAEGGTDTQYF
>NA|13|NA|TRBJ2-7|TRBV30
TGTGCCTGGACGCGATCTCCCTCCTACGAGCAGTACTTC
CAWTRSPSYEQYF
>few|13|NA|TRBJ1-2|TRBV2
TGTGCCAGCAGGGCTGAGACTGTGGGTGGCTACACCTTC
CASRAETVGGYTF
>NA|14|NA|TRBJ2-7|TRBV25-1
TGTGCCAGCAGTCTGTCCCGGGGAACCTACGAGCAGTACTTC
CASSLSRGTYEQYF
>NA|15|TRBD2|TRBJ2-7|TRBV7-2
TGTGCCAGCAGCTTAGGACTAGCGGGAGGCTACGAGCAGTACTTC
CASSLGLAGGYEQYF
>NA|16|TRBD1|TRBJ2-5|TRBV7-2
TGTGCCAGCAGCTTGGGGGACAGTTGGTACCAAGAGACCCAGTACTTC
CASSLGDSWYQETQYF
>many|13|TRBD1|TRBJ2-7|TRBV18
TGTGCCAGCTCAATACAGGGGGCCTACGAGCAGTACTTC
CASSIQGAYEQYF
>many|15|TRBD2|TRBJ2-3|TRBV5-1
TGCGCCAGCAGTCTAGCGGGGGGGACTACAGATACGCAGTATTTT
CASSLAGGTTDTQYF
>NA|14|NA|TRBJ1-2|TRBV20-1
TGCAGTGCACCCCCAGGAGGGGACCACTATGGCTACACCTTC
CSAPPGGDHYGYTF
>many|13|NA|TRBJ2-5|TRBV2
TGTGCCATCGGAATGGGGACCGCCGGGGCCCAGTACTTC
CAIGMGTAGAQYF
>few|13|NA|TRBJ1-2|TRBV6-5
TGTGCCAGCAGGAGCACGGGGTACTATGGCTACACCTTC
CASRSTGYYGYTF
>many|15|NA|TRBJ2-5|TRBV7-9
TGTGCCAGCAGCTTACTTACGAGGGGGTTGGAGACCCAGTACTTC
CASSLLTRGLETQYF
>few|15|TRBD2|TRBJ2-7|TRBV20-1
TGCAGTGCTAGGTTCCGAGTCGGGAGGGCGTACGAGCAGTACTTC
CSARFRVGRAYEQYF
>NA|15|TRBD1|TRBJ1-2|TRBV5-4
TGTGCCAGCAGCTTAGCAGGGGGCGGTATCTATGGCTACACCTTC
CASSLAGGGIYGYTF
>few|13|NA|TRBJ1-1|TRBV18
TGTGCCAGCTCACCTGCCTTGATTTGGCAAACTTTCTTT
CASSPALIWQTFF
>NA|16|NA|TRBJ2-7|TRBV5-3
TGTGCCAGAAGCACCAAGGAAGGTAATAGCTCCTACGAGCAGTACTTC
CARSTKEGNSSYEQYF
>many|12|NA|TRBJ2-7|TRBV29-1
TGCAGCGTCGGGGACATACCCTACGAGCAGTACTTC
CSVGDIPYEQYF
>few|15|TRBD1|TRBJ2-2|TRBV6-5
TGTGCCAGCACCCAAGGGGGCGCGAACACCGGGGAGCTGTTTTTT
CASTQGGANTGELFF
>many|18|NA|TRBJ1-6|TRBV6-5
TGTGCCAGCAGTCGCAGAGGGAGCCGGTCCTCGCTAATTCACCCCCTCCACTTT
CASSRRGSRSSLIHPLHF
>few|15|NA|TRBJ1-2|TRBV7-2
TGTGCCAGCAGCTTTTCTCCGGACAGCCTCTATGGCTACACCTTC
CASSFSPDSLYGYTF
>NA|14|NA|TRBJ2-2|TRBV29-1
TGCAGCGTACGACAGGGTGGAGGGACCGGGGAGCTGTTTTTT
CSVRQGGGTGELFF
>NA|14|NA|TRBJ2-1|TRBV12-3/TRBV12-4
TGTGCCAGCAGTGTAATACAGCTTTACAATGAGCAGTTCTTC
CASSVIQLYNEQFF
>few|20|TRBD2|TRBJ2-7|TRBV29-1
TGCAGCGTAGCAGTTGAAGCTTTGGGGACTAGCGGGATGGGACCCTACGAGCAGTACTTC
CSVAVEALGTSGMGPYEQYF
>few|15|NA|TRBJ1-4|TRBV5-5
TGTGCCAGCAGCTTGTTTGCTTCAACTAATGAAAAACTGTTTTTT
CASSLFASTNEKLFF
>many|13|NA|TRBJ2-7|TRBV5-1
TGCGCCAGCAGCTTCGACAGAGCCTACGAGCAGTACTTC
CASSFDRAYEQYF
>few|17|TRBD1|TRBJ1-3|TRBV7-9
TGTGCCAGCAGCCATGGGACAGGGGGCGCATCTGGAAACACCATATATTTT
CASSHGTGGASGNTIYF
>few|15|TRBD1|TRBJ1-2|TRBV7-2
TGTGCCAGCAGCTTAGCGGTAGGGACAGGACGCGGCTACACCTTC
CASSLAVGTGRGYTF
>many|16|TRBD2|TRBJ2-3|TRBV20-1
TGCAGTGCTCGTCCTTCTAGCGGGACCCGCACAGATACGCAGTATTTT
CSARPSSGTRTDTQYF
>NA|15|TRBD1|TRBJ1-2|TRBV7-2
TGTGCCAGCAGCTTACAGGGACAGTCCATCTATGGCTACACCTTC
CASSLQGQSIYGYTF
>many|11|TRBD2|TRBJ2-1|TRBV7-2
TGTGCCAGCAGCTTGATGCGGGAGAAGTTCTTC
CASSLMREKFF
>few|14|NA|TRBJ2-5|TRBV20-1
TGCAGTGCTAGAGACACCGGGACCAAAGAGACCCAGTACTTC
CSARDTGTKETQYF